One sample yielded the 20 T cell receptor beta chains listed below, sequenced in a study of T cells in localized non-small cell lung cancer. Generated by immunoSEQ multiplex PCR, the TCRdb table keeps only in-frame clones and is missing some. The repertoire holds roughly 67,000 clones, 70% to 90% seen once, with approximately 12% in the top ten. The sequenced sample was peripheral blood, obtained before any cancer treatment. The origin of the receptors is an older female donor with stage I lung adenocarcinoma.

With regard to this clone: An end of the junction does not agree with germline; a read error may underlie this. The chain joins TRBV6-5 to TRBJ1-5; D not resolved. The CDR3 consists of 15 residues. Per the germline V gene, CDR1 is MNHEY and CDR2 is SVGAGI. CDR3 region: CASSYSGSSHQPQHF. The CDR3 DNA follows: TGTGCCAGCAGTTACTCAGGCAGTAGCCATCAGCCCCAGCATTTT.

The V and J genes are TRBV6-1 and TRBJ1-6; 7 bases agree with TRBD1. The V and J ends lost 5 bases and 8 bases, in that order; junction bases with no gene match: 9. The germline V gene encodes CDR1 MNHNS and CDR2 SASEGT. The CDR3 consists of 15 residues. The CDR3 is CASSRQGSGDSPLHF. In DNA form, the CDR3 reads TGTGCCAGCAGTCGACAGGGATCGGGGGATTCACCCCTCCACTTT.

This clone was detected only once. The gene calls are TRBV29-1 and TRBJ2-2; D is unresolved. The V gene lost 0 bases and the J gene lost 6 bases, with 8 bases spanning the gap. This CDR3 has 13 residues. Germline CDR1 is SQVTM and CDR2 is ANQGSEA. Written as DNA, the CDR3 is TGCAGCGTTGAAGATTCAGTGTCCGGGGAGCTGTTTTTT. Its protein product is CSVEDSVSGELFF.

The V call is TRBV2, the J call TRBJ2-3; 16 bases line up with TRBD2. The CDR3 contains 17 residues. Germline CDR1 SNHLY, CDR2 FYNNEI. Trimming at V came to 4 bases and at J to 6 bases, leaving 7 bases not matched to a gene. The CDR3 sequence is CASSVGLAGGTRDTQYF. In nucleotides, the CDR3 is TGTGCCAGCAGTGTGGGACTAGCGGGGGGGACGAGGGATACGCAGTATTTT.

The chain carries TRBV15 and TRBJ1-5; D is possibly TRBD1 (5 bases). CDR1 and CDR2 from the germline V gene are LNHNV and YYDKDF (reference sequence). The ends were cut back, 1 base at V and 10 bases at J, with 8 bases in the middle. The CDR3 sequence is 12 residues long. The chain's CDR3 is CATSRVQGPQHF. The CDR3 DNA sequence: TGTGCCACCAGCAGAGTTCAGGGCCCCCAGCATTTT.

The V gene is TRBV19, the J gene TRBJ2-2; 10 nucleotides align to TRBD1. This CDR3 has 16 residues. The germline V gene encodes CDR1 LNHDA and CDR2 SQIVND (reference sequence). The junction had 5 bases not matched to a gene; V was cut back by 2 bases and J by 5 bases. The CDR3 sequence: CASSIRWTGGTGELFF. The CDR3 DNA follows: TGTGCCAGTAGTATAAGATGGACAGGGGGTACCGGGGAGCTGTTTTTT.

This chain links TRBV28 with TRBJ1-1; D unclear. This CDR3 contains 13 residues. Trimming pared 8 bases from V and 2 bases from J, leaving 12 bases between. Germline values: CDR1 MDHEN, CDR2 SYDVKM. CDR3 in DNA: TGTGCCAGCGTACGACAACCCAACACTGAAGCTTTCTTT. Its protein product is CASVRQPNTEAFF.

By sample share, this clone is medium-sized. The rearrangement links TRBV7-9 to TRBJ1-2, with a weak D call TRBD1 (5 bases). The V end was cut by 7 bases, the J end by 7 bases, with 16 bases between. CDR1 is SEHNR, CDR2 FQNEAQ, per germline (reference sequence). The CDR3 sequence is 13 residues long. CDR3 bases: TGTGCCAGCACCCTAGCCCAGGGAGGTGGCTACACCTTC. Protein sequence: CASTLAQGGGYTF.

The chain links TRBV10-1 to TRBJ2-3, with D tentatively TRBD2 (6 bases). V shed 3 bases and J shed 3 bases, with 13 bases lying between them. The V gene's germline CDR1 is WNHNN and CDR2 SYGVQD (reference sequence). CDR3 length: 15 residues. CDR3 DNA sequence: TGCGCCAGCAGTGACTCGGGGGTAGGGACAGATACGCAGTATTTT. Translated: CASSDSGVGTDTQYF.

V is TRBV7-9 and J is TRBJ1-5, with 7 bases fitting TRBD1. The CDR3 runs to 15 residues. CDR1 and CDR2 from the germline V gene are SEHNR and FQNEAQ (reference sequence). The trim removed 4 bases at V and 3 bases at J, leaving 6 bases unmatched. The CDR3 DNA reads TGTGCCAGCAGCTCCCTGGGACAGTACAATCAGCCCCAGCATTTT. Protein product: CASSSLGQYNQPQHF.

The chain joins TRBV7-9 to TRBJ1-1; D remains ambiguous. Germline loops: CDR1 SEHNR, CDR2 FQNEAQ (reference sequence). The V end was cut by 0 bases, the J end by 8 bases, with 13 bases between. CDR3 length: 14 residues. The CDR3: CASSLAVAGREAFF. The CDR3 nucleotides are TGTGCCAGCAGCTTAGCGGTTGCGGGCAGGGAAGCTTTCTTT.

This chain joins TRBV19 and TRBJ1-5; D gene ambiguous. CDR3 length: 12 residues. Germline V lookup: CDR1 LNHDA, CDR2 SQIVND (reference sequence). Trimming removed 4 bases from V and 5 bases from J, with 6 bases in between. The CDR3 DNA follows: TGTGCCAGTAGTAACCAGGATCAGCCCCAGCATTTT. This gives the protein CASSNQDQPQHF.

This chain links TRBV25-1 with TRBJ1-1; 8 positions agree with TRBD1. Germline V gives CDR1 MGHDK, CDR2 SYGVNS. The J segment lost 3 bases and the V segment lost 8 bases, leaving 8 bases of the junction unmatched. The CDR3 totals 14 residues. This CDR3 reads CASRTQGAYTEAFF. The CDR3 nucleotides are TGTGCCAGCCGCACGCAGGGGGCATACACTGAAGCTTTCTTT.

The chain employs TRBV9 and TRBJ1-2, with 9 bases fitting TRBD1. V gave up 3 bases and J gave up 1 base; unmatched junction bases: 4. This CDR3 is built from 15 residues. Germline-derived CDR1 and CDR2 are SGDLS and YYNGEE. This CDR3 is CASSGQGVGNYGYTF. The DNA for the CDR3 is TGTGCCAGCAGCGGACAGGGGGTGGGTAACTATGGCTACACCTTC.

The chain combines TRBV29-1 with TRBJ1-3; weak D call: TRBD1 (5 bases). V lost 5 bases, J lost 1 base, and 12 bases lay in between. The CDR3 sequence is 14 residues long. CDR1 and CDR2 from the germline V gene are SQVTM and ANQGSEA. In DNA, the CDR3 is TGCAGCGTTTGCCTGGACAAATCTGGAAACACCATATATTTT. Protein: CSVCLDKSGNTIYF.

This chain joins TRBV19 and TRBJ2-7, with D perhaps assigned TRBD1 or TRBD2 (6 bases each). Germline assignment: CDR1 LNHDA and CDR2 SQIVND (reference sequence). The ends were cut back, 7 bases at V and 2 bases at J, with 18 bases in the middle. This CDR3 has 15 amino acids. The CDR3 nucleotides are TGTGCCAGTACCTCGGGGGCGGAACCTCCCTACGAGCAGTACTTC. It yields the protein CASTSGAEPPYEQYF.

V and J are TRBV9 and TRBJ2-1, with TRBD2 matching over 11 bases. The CDR3 loop spans 17 amino acids. Trimming cost V 1 base and J 1 base; bases outside gene matches: 4. Germline values: CDR1 SGDLS, CDR2 YYNGEE. The CDR3 DNA reads as TGTGCCAGCAGCGTATCGACTAGCGGGGTTTCCTACAATGAGCAGTTCTTC. It is translated as CASSVSTSGVSYNEQFF.

The V call is TRBV7-6, the J call TRBJ2-1, with D uncertain. V dropped 3 bases and J dropped 5 bases, with 8 bases sitting between them. The V gene's germline CDR1 is SGHVS and CDR2 FNYEAQ. The CDR3 has 13 amino acids. Written as DNA, the CDR3 is TGTGCCAGCAGCTTCACTACTCACAATGAGCAGTTCTTC. Its translation is CASSFTTHNEQFF. The full variable domain, with the rest looked up from reference TRBV7-6 and TRBJ2-1, is GAGVSQSPRYKVTKRGQDVALRCDPISGHVSLYWYRQALGQGPEFLTYFNYEAQQDKSGLPNDRFSAERPEGSISTLTIQRTEQRDSAMYRCASSFTTHNEQFFGPGTRLTVL.

This chain links TRBV12-2 with TRBJ1-1; the D call TRBD1 from the table was never checked on the DNA. TRBV12-2 is described as a pseudogene. The CDR3 length is 16 residues. CDR3 nucleotides: TGTGCAAGTCGCCTTGACACGGGACAAAGTGGCCCTGAAGCTTTCTTT. Translated: CASRLDTGQSGPEAFF.

The chain combines TRBV5-6 with TRBJ1-2; D perhaps matches TRBD1 (6 bases). In germline, CDR1 is SGHDT, CDR2 YYEEEE. Trimming took 4 bases from V and 5 from J, leaving 15 bases between them. The CDR3 consists of 14 residues. CDR3 sequence: CASSTTDSPYGYTF. In nucleotides, the CDR3 is TGTGCCAGCAGCACCACGGACAGCCCGTATGGCTACACCTTC.